Following are 23 T cell receptor beta chains from one sample sequenced in a study of graft-versus-host responses after intestinal transplantation. The authors plated approximately 200,000 CFSE-labeled responder cells with approximately 200,000 irradiated, violet-dye-labeled stimulator cells. Measured with immunoSEQ multiplex PCR; TCRdb has only the in-frame clones, and not every one. Counted here are tens of thousands of clones, 30% to 40% occurring once; the ten biggest clones make up about 9.2%. Sequencing was performed on alloreactive CD8+ T cells from a mixed lymphocyte reaction culture, taken before intestinal transplant. This sample's subset: CFSE-low proliferating T cells sorted from approximately 6-day pre-transplant mixed lymphocyte reaction (GvH or HvG direction). The receptors were gathered from a human patient who received an intestinal transplant.

The genes are TRBV7-6 and TRBJ2-2; 7 positions match TRBD1. Germline V gene sequence: CDR1 SGHVS, CDR2 FNYEAQ. V trimming: 4 bases; J trimming: 4 bases; junction bases outside the gene matches: 12. This CDR3 has 17 residues. CDR3 residues: CASSYHTGVTLTGELFF. The CDR3 nucleotides are TGTGCCAGCAGCTACCACACAGGGGTCACGCTCACCGGGGAGCTGTTTTTT. Based on the CDR3 plus reference TRBV7-6 and TRBJ2-2, the full variable domain is GAGVSQSPRYKVTKRGQDVALRCDPISGHVSLYWYRQALGQGPEFLTYFNYEAQQDKSGLPNDRFSAERPEGSISTLTIQRTEQRDSAMYRCASSYHTGVTLTGELFFGEGSRLTVL.

By share of the sample, this clone is medium-sized. The chain employs TRBV4-1 and TRBJ1-1; a weak D match, TRBD1 (6 bases). Trimming stripped 6 bases from V and 3 bases from J, with 14 bases between. This CDR3 is 14 amino acids long. Germline lookup yields CDR1 MGHRA and CDR2 YSYEKL. The CDR3 nucleotides are TGCGCCAGCAGGCGGGAGGAGGGGGACACTGAAGCTTTCTTT. Translation: CASRREEGDTEAFF.

The sample holds a few counts of this clone. The gene calls are TRBV4-3 and TRBJ2-3; TRBD2 matches 8 bases. The CDR3 runs to 15 residues. V was pared by 6 bases and J by 2 bases, with 7 bases of the junction left unmatched. Germline values: CDR1 LGHNA, CDR2 YSLEER. CDR3 sequence: CASSYTSGLTDTQYF. CDR3 nucleotides: TGCGCCAGCAGTTATACTAGCGGCCTCACAGATACGCAGTATTTT.

The rearrangement links TRBV7-9 to TRBJ2-7; D gene ambiguous. Trimming removed 5 bases from V and 2 bases from J, with 10 bases in between. The CDR3 length is 13 residues. The germline gives CDR1 SEHNR, CDR2 FQNEAQ (reference sequence). The DNA of the CDR3 is TGTGCCAGCAGCCCTGGGTCAACCTACGAGCAGTACTTC. The encoded protein is CASSPGSTYEQYF. The complete variable domain, with remaining parts taken from reference TRBV7-9 and TRBJ2-7, reads DTGVSQNPRHKITKRGQNVTFRCDPISEHNRLYWYRQTLGQGPEFLTYFQNEAQLEKSRLLSDRFSAERPKGSFSTLEIQRTEQGDSAMYLCASSPGSTYEQYFGPGTRLTVT.

Relative to its sample, this clone is medium-sized. CDR3 coding DNA: TGTGCCACCAGGGAGGAAACTAATGAAAAACTGTTTTTT. Its translation is CATREETNEKLFF. The V and J genes are TRBV27 and TRBJ1-4; D may be TRBD1 (5 bases). With 10 bases removed from V and 1 base from J, the gap between germline ends came to 10 bases. The V gene's germline CDR1 is MNHEY and CDR2 SMNVEV (reference sequence). This CDR3 has 13 amino acids.

This chain joins TRBV27 and TRBJ2-1; D remains unclear. Germline V gene lookup returns CDR1 MNHEY and CDR2 SMNVEV (reference sequence). With 3 bases removed from V and 0 bases from J, the gap between germline ends came to 9 bases. CDR3 length: 15 residues. This CDR3 reads CASSFIRVSYNEQFF. CDR3 DNA sequence: TGTGCCAGCAGTTTCATCCGGGTCTCCTACAATGAGCAGTTCTTC.

The rearrangement uses TRBV7-2 and TRBJ2-7, with D perhaps being TRBD1 or TRBD2 (5 bases each). CDR1 is SGHTA and CDR2 is FQGNSA in the germline V gene. The CDR3 spans 14 residues. The V gene lost 6 bases and the J gene lost 2 bases, with 14 bases spanning the gap. CDR3 loop: CASREGDPAYEQYF. In DNA form, the CDR3 reads TGTGCCAGCAGGGAAGGGGACCCGGCCTACGAGCAGTACTTC.

J is TRBJ2-7 and V is TRBV6-9; a weak D match, TRBD1 (6 bases). Germline values: CDR1 MNHGY, CDR2 SVAAGI. Trimming took 3 bases from V and 3 from J, leaving 9 bases between them. CDR3 length equals 13 residues. This CDR3 is CASSYRGNYEQYF. The DNA for the CDR3 is TGTGCCAGCAGTTACAGGGGTAACTACGAGCAGTACTTC.

This clone was picked up a small number of times. The chain combines TRBV19 with TRBJ2-7; tentatively, D is TRBD1 or TRBD2 (5 bases each). The CDR3 is 14 amino acids. Looked up from germline, CDR1 is LNHDA and CDR2 is SQIVND (reference sequence). With 5 bases removed from V and 4 bases from J, the gap between germline ends came to 15 bases. The CDR3 region is CASSAGQGPYEQYF. CDR3 DNA: TGTGCCAGTAGTGCGGGCCAGGGTCCATACGAGCAGTACTTC.

This clone was observed a handful of times. The V call is TRBV6-5, the J call TRBJ2-1; no definite D call. Germline lookup yields CDR1 MNHEY and CDR2 SVGAGI. The CDR3 runs 14 residues. V lost 4 bases to trimming and J lost 6 bases, with 13 bases between them. CDR3 DNA sequence: TGTGCCAGCAGTTCAACTTGGACGGGCAATGAGCAGTTCTTC. It codes for CASSSTWTGNEQFF.

The rearrangement uses TRBV7-9 and TRBJ2-7; 7 bases are shared with TRBD1. The CDR3 loop spans 14 amino acids. Unmatched junction bases numbered 6, after V lost 5 bases and J lost 2 bases. Germline V CDR1 and CDR2: SEHNR, FQNEAQ (reference sequence). CDR3 residues: CASSLGQVPYEQYF. In DNA form, the CDR3 reads TGTGCCAGCAGCCTAGGACAGGTACCCTACGAGCAGTACTTC.

The chain employs TRBV4-3 and TRBJ2-7, with TRBD2 as a possible D gene (5 bases). Germline lookup yields CDR1 LGHNA and CDR2 YSLEER. Deletions cut 1 base from V and 0 bases from J, with 13 bases between. The CDR3 consists of 16 residues. The CDR3: CASSQVAGDYSYEQYF. The CDR3 bases are TGCGCCAGCAGCCAAGTGGCCGGGGATTACTCCTACGAGCAGTACTTC.

This clone is medium-sized by share. The chain employs TRBV4-1 and TRBJ2-7; 13 bases are a match to TRBD2. With V trimmed by 4 bases and J by 6 bases, 6 bases remained unmatched. CDR3 length equals 15 residues. CDR1 MGHRA and CDR2 YSYEKL come from the germline V gene. The CDR3 DNA reads TGCGCCAGCAGCCTCGATGGGACTAGCGGGACCGAGCAGTACTTC. Translation gives CASSLDGTSGTEQYF.

V gene TRBV6-5 combines with J gene TRBJ1-1; D remains unclear. V was cut by 8 bases and J by 8 bases, with 6 bases left in between. The CDR3 contains 9 residues. CDR1 and CDR2 from the germline V gene are MNHEY and SVGAGI. The CDR3 DNA reads as TGTGCCAGCGGAGAAGAAGCTTTCTTT. Protein: CASGEEAFF.

J is TRBJ2-2 and V is TRBV5-6; D perhaps matches TRBD1 (6 bases). Trimming removed 3 bases from V and 9 bases from J, with 12 bases in between. Germline CDR1 and CDR2: SGHDT and YYEEEE. This CDR3 has 13 amino acids. Here the CDR3 reads CASSWKGDRELFF. CDR3 nucleotides: TGTGCCAGCAGCTGGAAGGGGGACCGGGAGCTGTTTTTT.

This chain uses TRBV25-1 with TRBJ2-1; TRBD1 matches at 7 bases. CDR1 and CDR2 from the germline V gene are MGHDK and SYGVNS. Trimming removed 1 base from V and 7 bases from J; junction bases left unmatched: 7. The CDR3 sequence is 15 residues long. The CDR3 sequence: CASSELGGGWNEQFF. CDR3 DNA: TGTGCCAGCAGTGAATTAGGGGGCGGTTGGAATGAGCAGTTCTTC. The full variable domain, completed using reference TRBV25-1 and TRBJ2-1, is EADIYQTPRYLVIGTGKKITLECSQTMGHDKMYWYQQDPGMELHLIHYSYGVNSTEKGDLSSESTVSRIRTEHFPLTLESARPSHTSQYLCASSELGGGWNEQFFGPGTRLTVL.

This clone qualifies as medium-sized (0.01 to 0.1%). V gene TRBV29-1 combines with J gene TRBJ1-2; no clear D gene. CDR3 length equals 13 residues. CDR1 is SQVTM, CDR2 ANQGSEA, per germline. Trimming took 6 bases from V and 2 from J, leaving 13 bases between them. The CDR3 spells CSVTGGLNYGYTF. The CDR3 DNA sequence: TGCAGCGTCACTGGCGGCCTAAACTATGGCTACACCTTC.

The rearrangement links TRBV4-2 to TRBJ2-7; the match to TRBD2 covers 7 bases. J lost 4 bases, V lost 5 bases, and 14 bases had no gene match. The CDR3 length is 16 residues. The V gene's germline CDR1 is LGHNA and CDR2 YNFKEQ. CDR3 DNA: TGTGCCAGCAGCTCCACGGGGGAGGGTTTTTTTTACGAGCAGTACTTC. This translates into CASSSTGEGFFYEQYF.

This clone was seen a few times. CDR3 sequence (DNA): TGTGCCAGCAGCGTCTCACAGGGGAGCTCCTACGAGCAGTACTTC. Protein sequence: CASSVSQGSSYEQYF. The rearrangement joins TRBV7-9 to TRBJ2-7, with 7 bases aligning to TRBD1. The CDR3 runs to 15 residues. Per germline, CDR1 SEHNR and CDR2 FQNEAQ (reference sequence). The trim removed 5 bases at V and 0 bases at J, leaving 7 bases unmatched.

The CDR3 coding sequence is TGTGCCAGCAGTTACTCGAGAGGGGACAATGAGCAGTTCTTC. It codes for CASSYSRGDNEQFF. V gene TRBV6-5 combines with J gene TRBJ2-1; D may be TRBD1 or TRBD2 (5 bases each). The CDR3 is made up of 14 amino acids. In germline, CDR1 is MNHEY, CDR2 SVGAGI. V was pared by 0 bases and J by 5 bases, with 8 bases between.

This chain links TRBV9 with TRBJ2-2; TRBD2 matches 12 bases. The V and J ends lost 3 bases and 7 bases, in that order; junction bases with no gene match: 10. The CDR3 has 17 residues. CDR1 and CDR2 from the germline V gene are SGDLS and YYNGEE. CDR3 sequence (DNA): TGTGCCAGCAGCGGGGGCGGACTAGCGGGAACGGACGGGGAGCTGTTTTTT. Amino acid sequence: CASSGGGLAGTDGELFF.

This clone was observed a few times. The chain links TRBV29-1 to TRBJ2-2; D might be TRBD1 or TRBD2, each matching 5 bases. There are 13 residues in the CDR3. V was shortened by 7 bases and J by 8 bases, with 17 bases between the two germline ends. Germline CDR1 and CDR2: SQVTM and ANQGSEA. CDR3 DNA: TGCAGCGCTGTCGGGGCCCCTCCGGGGGAGCTGTTTTTT. Translating it yields CSAVGAPPGELFF.

This clone occurred a few times. The gene calls are TRBV2 and TRBJ2-7; tentatively, D is TRBD1 (5 bases). V was shortened by 3 bases and J by 2 bases, with 11 bases between the two germline ends. The CDR3 loop spans 14 amino acids. Germline CDR1 SNHLY, CDR2 FYNNEI. Here the CDR3 reads CASSDVRATYEQYF. The CDR3 DNA reads as TGTGCCAGCAGTGATGTCAGGGCCACCTACGAGCAGTACTTC.